This T cell receptor beta chain was sequenced in a study of blood T cell repertoires in COVID-19. Study-level information: The United States, Italy and Spain were the sources of the acute and convalescent COVID-19 samples. PBMCs, B-cell-depleted T cells, or T cells provided the cDNA or gDNA that made up the material.

In the authors' workflow: By means of reference gene primer amplification, nucleated cell counts were estimated. The assay was immunoSEQ multiplex PCR, and TCRdb's table has in-frame clones only and misses some. The V and J calls and clone size were taken over from that table, and D and trimming were inferred from the DNA. The sample yields some 100,000 clones, around 90% seen once. The V and J ends lost 6 bases and 8 bases, in that order; junction bases with no gene match: 6. The CDR3 totals 13 residues. Germline lookup yields CDR1 SGHDN and CDR2 FVKESK. V usage is TRBV14 and J usage is TRBJ1-1; 10 bases are a match to TRBD1. This receptor was taken from a woman aged 60 to 75 with acute or convalescent COVID-19. The material sequenced was peripheral blood. This CDR3 reads CASSRQGAGEAFF. The CDR3 bases are TGTGCCAGCAGTCGACAGGGGGCAGGGGAAGCTTTCTTT.